This T cell receptor beta chain was identified during a study of shared clonotypes between healthy human individuals. The CDR3 covers 13 residues. CDR1 is GTSNPN, CDR2 SVGIG, per germline (reference sequence). The junction had 2 bases not matched to a gene; V was cut back by 6 bases and J by 1 base. Sequencing used immunoSEQ multiplex PCR; TCRdb keeps in-frame clones, though not all of them. The table shows fewer than 1.4 million clones, with approximately 78% occurring only once. Study conclusions and caveats: Enrolling few donors narrowed the genetic and exposure-history diversity that was represented. Rarefaction showed sorted-subset sequencing was incomplete despite large depth. Among several donors, roughly 5% of naive CD4 clonotypes were found in common.

It was into CD45RA+ naive and CD45RA-negative memory subsets that the CD4+ cells were split. This clone has just a few counts. The antigen remains unidentified. The receptor comes from a man between 18 and 35 years old in good health. Some clones in this sample may be carry-over from other donors' samples. V and J are TRBV30 and TRBJ1-2; 10 bases match TRBD1. Material: memory CD4+ T cells from PBMCs. Subset reported: CD45RA-negative fraction. CDR3 region: CACGQGDNYGYTF. In DNA form, the CDR3 reads TGTGCCTGCGGACAGGGGGATAACTATGGCTACACCTTC.